The clone carrying this TCR beta chain was seen many times. This sample is part of a study of T cells after yellow fever vaccination. Germline CDR1 is DFQATT and CDR2 is SNEGSKA (reference sequence). Trimming removed 3 bases at V and 5 bases at J, with 13 bases between. The CDR3 has 13 amino acids. Each CDR3 protein gets one entry after TCRdb re-called the 5' RACE reads with MiXCR. The sample lists 300,000 or so distinct CDR3 sequences; approximately 4% were seen once. The sample consisted of PBMCs, taken 5 days after the yellow fever booster vaccination. The chain joins TRBV20-1 to TRBJ2-5; tentatively, D is TRBD1 (6 bases). The TCR comes from a man aged 18 to 29 who received the YFV17D yellow fever vaccine. The CDR3 DNA is TGCAGTGCTAGTAGGGGGAGCAGGGAGACCCAGTACTTC. Its translation is CSASRGSRETQYF.